The rows below give T cell receptor beta chains drawn from one sample of a study of blood T cell repertoires in COVID-19. The table came from immunoSEQ multiplex PCR; TCRdb's copy has only in-frame clones and leaves some out. The data contain some 320,000 clones, more than 75% of them seen just once; the ten biggest clones take up 2% to 3%. Material for sequencing was PBMCs or T cells enriched from blood (not recorded which). The receptors were gathered from a man aged 60-69 years who had recovered from COVID-19. The CDR3 runs from the conserved cysteine through the conserved F or W. A D gene is named only where the DNA matches it firmly. Not every row has a clone size; where given, it reads once, few, many or a size class.

TRBV9	NA	NA	TRBJ2-6	TGTGCCAGCAGCGTACAGGGGTTCGGGGCCAACGTCCTGACTTTC	CASSVQGFGANVLTF
TRBV29-1	TRBD1	NA	TRBJ2-5	TGCAGCGTCCGGACAGGGAAAGAGACCCAGTACTTC	CSVRTGKETQYF
TRBV7-3	TRBD1	NA	TRBJ2-5	TGTGCCAGCAGCACCACCGGACAGGGGGCAGAGACCCAGTACTTC	CASSTTGQGAETQYF
TRBV6-5	NA	once	TRBJ1-2	TGTGCCAGCAGTTACTCACAGGCCTATGGCTACACCTTC	CASSYSQAYGYTF
TRBV7-9	TRBD1	NA	TRBJ2-7	TGTGCCAGCAGCCACACCGGGACAGGGCGCTACGAGCAGTACTTC	CASSHTGTGRYEQYF
TRBV12-3/TRBV12-4	NA	NA	TRBJ1-2	TGTGCCAGCAGTTTAGGTTCAGGGAGGGACTACACCTTC	CASSLGSGRDYTF
TRBV21-1	NA	NA	TRBJ2-1	TGTGCCAGCAGCAGCGGGAGTGAGCAGTTCTTC	CASSSGSEQFF
TRBV3-1/TRBV3-2	TRBD2	NA	TRBJ2-7	TGTGCCAGCAGTCCCCGACTAGCGGGACACGAGCAGTACTTC	CASSPRLAGHEQYF
TRBV5-4	NA	NA	TRBJ1-1	TGTGCCAGCAGCTTGGACAGGGTCACTGAAGCTTTCTTT	CASSLDRVTEAFF
TRBV10-2	TRBD1	NA	TRBJ1-2	TGCGCCAGTACAGGGGATGGGAGCTATGGCTACACCTTC	CASTGDGSYGYTF
TRBV6-5	NA	NA	TRBJ1-1	TGTGCCAGCGGACTTCACGAGGGGAACACTGAAGCTTTCTTT	CASGLHEGNTEAFF
TRBV25-1	TRBD1	NA	TRBJ1-2	TGTGCCAGCAGGGACAGGCGACTAAACTATGGCTACACCTTC	CASRDRRLNYGYTF
TRBV24-1	TRBD2	NA	TRBJ2-5	TGTGCCACCAGTAGGCCTAGCGGGAGAGGGGGCCAAGAGACCCAGTACTTC	CATSRPSGRGGQETQYF
TRBV5-1	NA	NA	TRBJ2-3	TGCGCCAGCGAGGGGGGACTAAACACAGATACGCAGTATTTT	CASEGGLNTDTQYF
TRBV3-1/TRBV3-2	NA	once	TRBJ2-7	TGTGCCAGCAGCCCGGGCGGGTACGAGCAGTACTTC	CASSPGGYEQYF
TRBV27	NA	NA	TRBJ2-1	TGTGCCAGCAGTTGGGGGGGGGCAGGGGAGGGAAATGAGCAGTTCTTC	CASSWGGAGEGNEQFF
TRBV19	NA	NA	TRBJ2-7	TGTGCCAGTAGTATAGCAATTAGCCAGCACTATACCTACGAGCAGTACTTC	CASSIAISQHYTYEQYF
TRBV24-1	TRBD1	NA	TRBJ2-2	TGTGCCACCAGTGAGAGAAGGGCTGGGACAGGAAACACCGGGGAGCTGTTTTTT	CATSERRAGTGNTGELFF
TRBV7-2	NA	NA	TRBJ1-5	TGTGCCAGCAGCTTGGGCTCGAGAAATCAGCCCCAGCATTTT	CASSLGSRNQPQHF
TRBV5-1	NA	NA	TRBJ1-4	TGCGCCAGCAGCTTGGGAGGCTATAATGAAAAACTGTTTTTT	CASSLGGYNEKLFF
TRBV7-9	NA	NA	TRBJ2-1	TGTGCCAGCAGCTTAGCACGGACTCGGAGCTCCTACAATGAGCAGTTCTTC	CASSLARTRSSYNEQFF
TRBV27	TRBD1	NA	TRBJ1-4	TGTGCCAGCAGAGGGGGCGCCTATGAAAAACTGTTTTTT	CASRGGAYEKLFF
TRBV5-1	TRBD2	NA	TRBJ2-2	TGCGCCAGCAGCTGGATAGCGGGGAACACCGGGGAGCTGTTTTTT	CASSWIAGNTGELFF
TRBV18	NA	NA	TRBJ2-5	TGTGCCAGCTCACGCCTTGGGGCCGGCGGCGAGACCCAGTACTTC	CASSRLGAGGETQYF
TRBV27	NA	NA	TRBJ2-3	TGTGCCAGCAGTTTAGCGGGTAGCACAGATACGCAGTATTTT	CASSLAGSTDTQYF
TRBV27	TRBD2	NA	TRBJ2-1	TGTGCCAGCCTCGGGGGGGATGAGCAGTTCTTC	CASLGGDEQFF
TRBV13	NA	NA	TRBJ1-6	TGTGCCAGCAGCTTGCAGGGTAATAATTCACCCCTCCACTTT	CASSLQGNNSPLHF
TRBV6-5	NA	NA	TRBJ1-5	TGTGCCAGCAGGAGGACAGCAAATAGCAATCAGCCCCAGCATTTT	CASRRTANSNQPQHF
TRBV19	TRBD2	NA	TRBJ2-7	TGTGCCAGTTCCGGACTAGCGGGAGGGTCCTACGAGCAGTACTTC	CASSGLAGGSYEQYF
TRBV7-2	NA	NA	TRBJ1-5	TGTGCCAGCAGCTTTGGGTCCACGAGGGGCAATCAGCCCCAGCATTTT	CASSFGSTRGNQPQHF
TRBV5-1	TRBD1	NA	TRBJ1-2	TGCGCCAGCAAGACCCAAGGGGACAGACCCTATGGCTACACCTTC	CASKTQGDRPYGYTF
TRBV5-1	NA	NA	TRBJ2-1	TGCGCCAGCAACTCGGGGAGTCTGTATGAGCAGTTCTTC	CASNSGSLYEQFF
TRBV14	TRBD2	NA	TRBJ2-3	TGTGCCAGCAGCCACCTCGGAGCTCCGGGACTAGTCACAGATACGCAGTATTTT	CASSHLGAPGLVTDTQYF
TRBV6-5	NA	NA	TRBJ2-5	TGTGCCAGCAGGGGCGTTGGGCCTCAAGAGACCCAGTACTTC	CASRGVGPQETQYF
TRBV5-4	TRBD2	NA	TRBJ2-3	TGTGCCAGCAGTCGGGGACTATCAAACACAGATACGCAGTATTTT	CASSRGLSNTDTQYF
TRBV6-5	NA	NA	TRBJ2-5	TGTGCCAGCAGTCACGGGACGGGAGTGGTGGAGACCCAGTACTTC	CASSHGTGVVETQYF
TRBV5-1	TRBD1	NA	TRBJ2-1	TGCGCCAGCAGCCCCCCTCCGGGACAGTACAATGAGCAGTTCTTC	CASSPPPGQYNEQFF
TRBV18	NA	NA	TRBJ1-3	TGTGCCAGCTCGACTGGAACCACCATATATTTT	CASSTGTTIYF
TRBV6-2/TRBV6-3	TRBD1	NA	TRBJ1-2	TGTGCCAGCAGTTACTCGGCGGGGTGGACAGGGTTTGCATTCGTGGGCTACACCTTC	CASSYSAGWTGFAFVGYTF
TRBV5-1	NA	NA	TRBJ1-4	TGCGCCAGCAGCCCGGACAGAGGGATCGGGGAAAAACTGTTTTTT	CASSPDRGIGEKLFF
TRBV19	NA	NA	TRBJ1-5	TGTGCCAGTAGTGGGCAGGGACAATTTTATAGCAATCAGCCCCAGCATTTT	CASSGQGQFYSNQPQHF
TRBV18	NA	NA	TRBJ2-1	TGTGCCAGCTCACTGGCTTCACCCTACAATGAGCAGTTCTTC	CASSLASPYNEQFF
TRBV28	NA	few	TRBJ2-5	TGTGCCAGCAGTTTGACCCTGCTGGGCGAGACCCAGTACTTC	CASSLTLLGETQYF
TRBV25-1	TRBD2	NA	TRBJ2-2	TGTGCCAGTACCGGGACTAGCGACACCGGGGAGCTGTTTTTT	CASTGTSDTGELFF
TRBV6-5	NA	NA	TRBJ2-1	TGTGCCAGCAGTTACACGACTCCGGGCTACAATGAGCAGTTCTTC	CASSYTTPGYNEQFF
TRBV12-3/TRBV12-4	NA	NA	TRBJ1-1	TGTGCCAGCCTGAGGGGGGGCACTGAAGCTTTCTTT	CASLRGGTEAFF
TRBV4-2	TRBD2	NA	TRBJ2-7	TGTGCCAGCAGCCAAGAGGCTAGCGGGTTCTACGAGCAGTACTTC	CASSQEASGFYEQYF
TRBV2	TRBD1	NA	TRBJ2-7	TGTGCCAGCAGCCTCCGGGACAGTACGGGCGAGCAGTACTTC	CASSLRDSTGEQYF
TRBV5-1	NA	NA	TRBJ2-3	TGCGCCAGCAGCTTGGGAGACTCCACGGGGGCAGATACGCAGTATTTT	CASSLGDSTGADTQYF
TRBV21-1	NA	NA	TRBJ1-2	TGTGCCAGCAGCAAAGCAAGAAGGGAGAGGGGGCGGGCGAGGGGCTACACCTTC	CASSKARRERGRARGYTF
TRBV5-1	NA	few	TRBJ1-1	TGCGCCAGCAGCTTGTGGGCCTCGAACACTGAAGCTTTCTTT	CASSLWASNTEAFF